These 6 T cell receptor beta chains share one sample of origin, sequenced in a study of PD-1 blockade in classical Hodgkin lymphoma. Relapse was seen in all patients after autologous stem cell transplantation, and brentuximab vedotin exposure was variable. Assay: immunoSEQ multiplex PCR; the TCRdb copy retains only in-frame clones and omits some. The table includes roughly 140,000 clones, around 84% detected once. The input for sequencing was peripheral blood mononuclear cells (PBMCs), taken before the second cycle of nivolumab. Receptors were obtained from a human donor with classical Hodgkin lymphoma.

This chain links TRBV6-6 with TRBJ1-4; no reliable D call. The germline V gene encodes CDR1 MNHNY and CDR2 SVGAGI (reference sequence). This CDR3 contains 13 residues. V shed 6 bases and J shed 4 bases, with 9 bases lying between them. The CDR3 sequence is CASRSPLNEKLFF. The CDR3 region has the DNA TGTGCCAGCAGATCGCCTCTTAATGAAAAACTGTTTTTT.

This clone was seen a handful of times. This chain uses TRBV28 with TRBJ1-3, with D perhaps matching TRBD1 (6 bases). CDR3 size: 13 residues. V lost 6 bases and J 4 bases, leaving 10 bases between the germline ends. Germline assignment: CDR1 MDHEN and CDR2 SYDVKM. This CDR3 reads CASSTDSGNTIYF. CDR3 nucleotides: TGTGCCAGCAGCACGGACAGCGGAAACACCATATATTTT.

This sequence joins TRBV6-5 and TRBJ1-1, with unresolved D. CDR3 size: 11 residues. V lost 6 bases to trimming and J lost 7 bases, with 9 bases between them. Germline-derived CDR1 and CDR2 are MNHEY and SVGAGI. In DNA, the CDR3 is TGTGCCAGCAGACGCGCAGGTGAAGCTTTCTTT. Residues: CASRRAGEAFF.

The V gene is TRBV18, the J gene TRBJ1-1; D gene uncertain. V was trimmed by 0 bases and J by 0 bases, leaving 8 bases between them. Germline V lookup: CDR1 KGHSH, CDR2 LQKENI. The CDR3 is made up of 15 amino acids. For the CDR3, the DNA is TGTGCCAGCTCACCACCCCTGAACATGAACACTGAAGCTTTCTTT. Residues: CASSPPLNMNTEAFF.

This chain joins TRBV4-1 and TRBJ1-1; D unresolved. The CDR3 totals 15 residues. Looked up from germline, CDR1 is MGHRA and CDR2 is YSYEKL. V gave up 4 bases and J gave up 3 bases, with 15 bases separating them. CDR3 residues: CASSRFPEVHTEAFF. CDR3 bases: TGCGCCAGCAGCCGATTCCCAGAGGTTCACACTGAAGCTTTCTTT.

This clone has only a few counts. The chain couples TRBV27 to TRBJ1-2; no clear D. Per the germline V gene, CDR1 is MNHEY and CDR2 is SMNVEV (reference sequence). The length of the CDR3 is 14 residues. Trimming removed 6 bases at V and 1 base at J, with 12 bases between. The CDR3 region is CASRPDLNNYGYTF. In nucleotides, the CDR3 is TGTGCCAGCAGACCGGATTTGAATAACTATGGCTACACCTTC.